The subject of this entry is one T cell receptor beta chain. Germline assignment: CDR1 ENHRY and CDR2 SYGVKD. The CDR3 is 13 residues long. With 8 bases clipped from V and 4 bases from J, the junction kept 6 bases outside the gene matches. This specimen comes from a study of CD8 T cells in Susac syndrome. Reverse transcription of about 0.5 to 1 ug RNA was carried out with random hexamers. Amplification of TCR beta CDR3 was carried out by immunoSEQ multiplex PCR, which covered 54 Vbeta and 13 Jbeta segments. TCRdb recomputed calls from the immunoSEQ multiplex PCR reads with MiXCR, one row per CDR3 protein. The top ten hold 0.1% of the sample, which has about 190,000 distinct CDR3 sequences, over 85% seen once.

The sequencing sample was made of CD4+ T cells from PBMCs. This sequence originates from a human donor in good health. This chain uses TRBV10-3 with TRBJ2-5; 8 bases fit TRBD2. This CDR3 reads CAIGTSGGETQYF. The CDR3 DNA is TGTGCCATCGGAACTAGCGGAGGAGAGACCCAGTACTTC.